The subject of this entry is one TCR beta chain. What it binds is unknown. PCR amplification relied on 60 Vbeta primers (plus 13 Jbeta primers). Produced via immunoSEQ multiplex PCR; TCRdb's table is partial and in-frame only. The sample records around 120,000 clones, approximately 75% being singletons. The germline V gene has CDR1 ENHRY and CDR2 SYGVKD. There are 14 residues in the CDR3. With 4 bases removed from V and 2 bases from J, the gap between germline ends came to 12 bases. The sample belongs to a study of cytomegalovirus exposure and HLA in healthy donors. Overall study results and limits: Later work found most CMV-associated TCR beta chains apparently HLA-restricted. Later, TCR association rates were found to vary by HLA locus, highest for DRB1 and lowest for HLA-C. In vitro checks showed that three CMV-associated chains really do target CMV antigens. HLA alleles showed associations with 15,000 to 20,000 TCR beta sequences in a later analysis, at a 0.05 false discovery rate.

This receptor was taken from a man aged 45-60 years in good health and CMV-seropositive. The chain joins TRBV10-3 to TRBJ2-7, with D perhaps TRBD2 (6 bases). Sequences were obtained from PBMCs. CDR3 sequence reads: CAISAGSTTYEQYF. The CDR3 region has the DNA TGTGCCATCAGTGCCGGGAGTACCACCTACGAGCAGTACTTC.